This TCR beta chain appears in the sequencing data of a study of blood T cells in healthy people across ages. As for this clonotype: Its cognate antigen is unknown.

Next came a second PCR, run for roughly 7 to 12 cycles, which used a sample-barcoded 5' primer along with a J-beta primer mix. TCRdb recomputed calls from the 5' RACE reads with MiXCR, one row per CDR3 protein. The sample records over 1.5 million distinct CDR3 sequences, about 50% being singletons. Samples each yielded at least 6 micrograms of total RNA. Trimming shortened V by 0 bases and J by 0 bases, and 12 bases separated the two germline ends. In germline, CDR1 is SGDLS, CDR2 YYNGEE. This CDR3 spans 16 amino acids. General observations from the study: As age increased, TCR beta diversity per million T cells fell in a roughly linear fashion. Higher diversity, along with more naive CD4+ cells, distinguished long-lived donors from aged donors. A strong correlation between TCR beta diversity and naive T cell percentage was seen.

The source of this sequence is a woman between 40 and 55 years old in good health. The V gene is TRBV9, the J gene TRBJ1-2; no definite D call. Material: blood. The CDR3 here is CASSVGVGAANYGYTF. In nucleotides, the CDR3 is TGTGCCAGCAGCGTAGGGGTGGGCGCAGCTAACTATGGCTACACCTTC.